Below, 11 T cell receptor beta chains from the same sample are listed, as sequenced in a study of human T cells and chemical hapten exposure. MiXCR was run by TCRdb on the RACE reads, yielding one entry per CDR3 protein. There are approximately 79,000 distinct CDR3 sequences in the sample; over 6.5% occur only once, and 1.5% to 1.7% lies in the top ten. The time point denotes: healthy volunteer bleed at 6 weeks. The total RNA was obtained from whole blood that was not fractionated. Sequenced input: whole blood. The origin of the receptors is a male donor in good health. Some clones in this sample may be carry-over from other donors' samples.

V gene TRBV7-9 combines with J gene TRBJ2-1, with 8 bases fitting TRBD2. Germline V gene data show CDR1 as SEHNR and CDR2 as FQNEAQ (reference sequence). Unmatched junction bases numbered 7, after V lost 5 bases and J lost 7 bases. The CDR3 runs 14 residues. The CDR3 DNA is TGTGCCAGCAGCCAATGGAGCGGGAGTAATGAGCAGTTCTTC. This codes for CASSQWSGSNEQFF.

This sequence joins TRBV5-4 and TRBJ2-2; D gene uncertain. Trimming took off 4 bases at V and 2 bases at J, with 15 bases between the two ends. Germline lookup yields CDR1 SGHNT and CDR2 YYREEE (reference sequence). This CDR3 region has 16 residues. CDR3 sequence reads: CASSREATSNTGELFF. DNA of the CDR3: TGTGCCAGCAGCAGGGAAGCAACCTCCAACACCGGGGAGCTGTTTTTT.

This clonotype was seen only a few times. This sequence joins TRBV7-8 and TRBJ1-4; D is unclear. Trimming left V 0 bases short and J 4 bases short, with 6 bases between. CDR3 length: 14 amino acids. Germline assignment: CDR1 SGHVS and CDR2 FQNEAQ. The CDR3: CASSLAALNEKLFF. For the CDR3, the DNA is TGTGCCAGCAGCTTAGCGGCCCTTAATGAAAAACTGTTTTTT.

This clonotype was picked up a small number of times. This chain uses TRBV21-1 with TRBJ1-5; the listed D gene, TRBD1, was not tested against the DNA. TRBV21-1 is classified as a pseudogene. This CDR3 is built from 15 residues. The CDR3 here is CASSKARRPGQPQHF. CDR3 DNA sequence: TGTGCCAGCAGCAAAGCTAGAAGGCCGGGTCAGCCCCAGCATTTT.

There are many counts of this clonotype. The V call is TRBV12-3 or TRBV12-4, the J call TRBJ1-2, with 8 bases matching TRBD1. The CDR3 covers 15 residues. V lost 5 bases to trimming and J lost 1 base; unmatched junction nucleotides: 6. The CDR3 sequence: CASSKDRDSNYGYTF. In nucleotides, the CDR3 is TGTGCCAGCAGTAAGGACAGGGATAGTAACTATGGCTACACCTTC.

The chain links TRBV7-9 to TRBJ2-2; D unclear. V lost 5 bases, J lost 5 bases, and 12 bases lay in between. From germline, CDR1 is SEHNR and CDR2 FQNEAQ (reference sequence). This CDR3 spans 14 amino acids. In DNA, the CDR3 is TGTGCCAGCAGCCTCCGCCAGGAGACCGGGGAGCTGTTTTTT. It translates to CASSLRQETGELFF.

This clonotype has ten or more counts. This rearrangement joins TRBV10-1 to TRBJ2-3; maybe TRBD2 (6 bases). There are 14 residues in the CDR3. V dropped 0 bases and J dropped 4 bases, with 8 bases sitting between them. Germline assignment: CDR1 WNHNN and CDR2 SYGVQD (reference sequence). CDR3 region: CASSESTGADTQYF. In DNA, the CDR3 is TGCGCCAGCAGTGAGTCGACGGGAGCAGATACGCAGTATTTT.

Many counts were recorded for this clonotype. The chain links TRBV27 to TRBJ1-6, with TRBD1 as a possible D gene (6 bases). V dropped 3 bases and J dropped 10 bases, with 13 bases sitting between them. The CDR3 has 14 amino acids. The germline CDR1 and CDR2 sequences are MNHEY and SMNVEV (reference sequence). The CDR3 reads CASSLQQGGSPLHF. In nucleotides, the CDR3 is TGTGCCAGCAGTTTGCAACAGGGTGGATCACCCCTCCACTTT.

The chain joins TRBV27 to TRBJ2-2, with D unresolved. Per the germline V gene, CDR1 is MNHEY and CDR2 is SMNVEV (reference sequence). With 0 bases removed from V and 8 bases from J, the gap between germline ends came to 7 bases. CDR3 length: 13 residues. The chain's CDR3 is CASSLSKTGELFF. CDR3 in DNA: TGTGCCAGCAGTTTATCGAAGACAGGGGAGCTGTTTTTT.

There are a few counts of this clonotype. CDR3: CASSLGARTTDTQYF. The CDR3, as DNA: TGTGCCAGCAGTTTAGGGGCCAGGACCACAGATACGCAGTATTTT. This sequence joins TRBV12-3 or TRBV12-4 and TRBJ2-3; unclear D gene. V lost 1 base to trimming and J lost 2 bases, with 10 bases between them. This CDR3 is 15 amino acids long.

This clonotype has only a few counts. The J gene is TRBJ2-5, the V gene TRBV10-3; D gene ambiguous. The germline V gene encodes CDR1 ENHRY and CDR2 SYGVKD. The V gene lost 4 bases and the J gene lost 1 base, with 7 bases spanning the gap. CDR3 length equals 13 residues. CDR3 in DNA: TGTGCCATCAGTGGACAAGTCCAAGAGACCCAGTACTTC. This translates into CAISGQVQETQYF.